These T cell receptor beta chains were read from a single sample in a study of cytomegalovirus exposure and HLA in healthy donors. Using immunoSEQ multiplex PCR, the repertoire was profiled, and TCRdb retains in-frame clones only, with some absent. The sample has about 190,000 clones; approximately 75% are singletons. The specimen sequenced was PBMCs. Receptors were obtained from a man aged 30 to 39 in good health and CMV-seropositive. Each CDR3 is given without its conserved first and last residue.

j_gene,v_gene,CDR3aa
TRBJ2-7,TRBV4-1,ASSQDRTGDSYEQY
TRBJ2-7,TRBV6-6,ASSKGTSGTYEQY
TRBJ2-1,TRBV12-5,ASGLVLGLAENNEQF
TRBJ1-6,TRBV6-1,ASSATAGSSSYNSPLH
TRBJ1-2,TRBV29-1,SVQGLYGYT
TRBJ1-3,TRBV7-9,ASSPTGDRGNTIY
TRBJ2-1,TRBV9,ASSEQDVQF
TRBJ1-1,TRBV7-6,ASSLEIRDTEAF
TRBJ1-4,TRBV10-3,AIKPGQATNEKLF
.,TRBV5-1,ASSVMGLAGLSYEQY
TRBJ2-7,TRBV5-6,ASSTTYEQY
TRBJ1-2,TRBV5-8,ASSLDTRNYGYT
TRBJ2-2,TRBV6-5,ASSYKSTGELF
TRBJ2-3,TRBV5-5,ASSLFAGSGTDTQY